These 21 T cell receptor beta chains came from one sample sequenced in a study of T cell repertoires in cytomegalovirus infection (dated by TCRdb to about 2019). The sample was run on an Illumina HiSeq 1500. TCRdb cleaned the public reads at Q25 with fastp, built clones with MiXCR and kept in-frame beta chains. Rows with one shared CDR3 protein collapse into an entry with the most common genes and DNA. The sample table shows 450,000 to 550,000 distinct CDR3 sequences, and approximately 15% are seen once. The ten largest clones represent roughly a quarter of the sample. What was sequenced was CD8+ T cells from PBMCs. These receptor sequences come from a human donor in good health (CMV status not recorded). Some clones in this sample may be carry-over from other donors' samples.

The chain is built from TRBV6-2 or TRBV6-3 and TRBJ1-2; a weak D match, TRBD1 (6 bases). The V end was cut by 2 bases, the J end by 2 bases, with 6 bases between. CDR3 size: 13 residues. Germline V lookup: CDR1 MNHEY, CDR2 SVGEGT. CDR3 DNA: TGTGCCAGCAGTTACGGACAGAACTATGGCTACACCTTC. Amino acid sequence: CASSYGQNYGYTF.

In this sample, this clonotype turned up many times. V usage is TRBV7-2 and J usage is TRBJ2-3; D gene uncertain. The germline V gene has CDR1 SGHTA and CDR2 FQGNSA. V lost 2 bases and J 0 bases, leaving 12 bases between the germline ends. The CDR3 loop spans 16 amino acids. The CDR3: CASSLPWGASTDTQYF. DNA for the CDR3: TGTGCCAGCAGCTTACCGTGGGGTGCTAGCACAGATACGCAGTATTTT.

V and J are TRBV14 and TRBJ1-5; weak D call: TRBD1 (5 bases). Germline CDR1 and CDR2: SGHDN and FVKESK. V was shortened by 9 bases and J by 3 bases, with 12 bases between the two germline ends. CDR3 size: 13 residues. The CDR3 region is CASGAGYNQPQHF. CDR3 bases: TGTGCCAGTGGGGCTGGGTACAATCAGCCCCAGCATTTT.

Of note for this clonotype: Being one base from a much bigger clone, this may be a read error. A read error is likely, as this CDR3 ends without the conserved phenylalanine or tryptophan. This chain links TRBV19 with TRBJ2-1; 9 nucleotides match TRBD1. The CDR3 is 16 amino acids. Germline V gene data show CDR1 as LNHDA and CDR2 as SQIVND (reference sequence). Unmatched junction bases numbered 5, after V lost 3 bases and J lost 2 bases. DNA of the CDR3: TGTGCCAGTAGTATGGGACAGGGAGTCACCTACAATGAGCAGTTCTTA. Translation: CASSMGQGVTYNEQFL.

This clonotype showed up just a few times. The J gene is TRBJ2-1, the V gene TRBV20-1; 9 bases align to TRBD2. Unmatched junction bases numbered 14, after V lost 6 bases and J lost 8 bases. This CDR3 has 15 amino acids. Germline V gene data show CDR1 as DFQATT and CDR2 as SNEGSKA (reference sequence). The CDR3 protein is CSALSGGANGDEQFF. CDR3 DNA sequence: TGCAGTGCCCTTAGCGGGGGCGCAAATGGGGATGAGCAGTTCTTC.

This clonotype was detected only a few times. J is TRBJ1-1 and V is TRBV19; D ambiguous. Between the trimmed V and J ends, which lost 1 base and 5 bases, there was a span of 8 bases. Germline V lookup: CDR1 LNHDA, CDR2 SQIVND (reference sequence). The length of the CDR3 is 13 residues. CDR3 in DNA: TGTGCCAGTAGTATAGTACCGGCAACTGAAGCTTTCTTT. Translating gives CASSIVPATEAFF.

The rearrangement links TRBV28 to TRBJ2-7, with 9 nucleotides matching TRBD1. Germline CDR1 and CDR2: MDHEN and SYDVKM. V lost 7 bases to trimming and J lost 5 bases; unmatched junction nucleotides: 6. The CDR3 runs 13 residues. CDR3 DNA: TGTGCCAGCAATACCGGGACAGGGAACGAGCAGTACTTC. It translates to CASNTGTGNEQYF.

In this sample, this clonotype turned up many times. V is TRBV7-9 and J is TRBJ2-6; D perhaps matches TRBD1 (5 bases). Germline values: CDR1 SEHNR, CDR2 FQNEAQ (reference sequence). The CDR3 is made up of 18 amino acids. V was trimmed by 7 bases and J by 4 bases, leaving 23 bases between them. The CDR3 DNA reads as TGTGCCAGCATTCTCCTGGACGGCAGGGCGAAAGGGGCCAACGTCCTGACTTTC. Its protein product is CASILLDGRAKGANVLTF.

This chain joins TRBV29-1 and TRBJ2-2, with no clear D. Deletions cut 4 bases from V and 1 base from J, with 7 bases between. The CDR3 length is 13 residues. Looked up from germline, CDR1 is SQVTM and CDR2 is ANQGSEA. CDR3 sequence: CSVVGRNTGELFF. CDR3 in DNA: TGCAGCGTTGTCGGCAGGAACACCGGGGAGCTGTTTTTT.

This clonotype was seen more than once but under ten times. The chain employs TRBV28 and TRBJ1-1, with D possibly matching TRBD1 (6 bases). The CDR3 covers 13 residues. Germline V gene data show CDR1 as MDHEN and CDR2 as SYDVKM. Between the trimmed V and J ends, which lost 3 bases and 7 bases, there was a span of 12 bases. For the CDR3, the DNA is TGTGCCAGCAGTTTCCAGGGGAGAGGTGAAGCTTTCTTT. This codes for CASSFQGRGEAFF.

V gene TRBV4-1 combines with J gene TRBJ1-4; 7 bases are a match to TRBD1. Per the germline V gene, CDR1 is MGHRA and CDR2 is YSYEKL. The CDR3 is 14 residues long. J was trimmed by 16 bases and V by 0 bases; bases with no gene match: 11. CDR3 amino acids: CASSQDGQVDEAFF. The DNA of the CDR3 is TGCGCCAGCAGCCAAGACGGACAGGTCGACGAGGCGTTTTTT.

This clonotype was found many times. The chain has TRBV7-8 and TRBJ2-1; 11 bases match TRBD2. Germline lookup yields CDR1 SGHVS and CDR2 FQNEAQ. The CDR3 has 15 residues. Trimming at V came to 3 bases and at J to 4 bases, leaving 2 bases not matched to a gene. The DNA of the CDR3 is TGTGCCAGCAGCTTGACTAGCGGGGTGTACAATGAGCAGTTCTTC. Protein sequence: CASSLTSGVYNEQFF.

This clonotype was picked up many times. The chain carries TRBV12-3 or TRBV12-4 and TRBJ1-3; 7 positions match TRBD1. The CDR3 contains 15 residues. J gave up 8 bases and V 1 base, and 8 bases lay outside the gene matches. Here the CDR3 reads CASSLGDRVQDTIYF. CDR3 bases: TGTGCCAGCAGTTTAGGAGACAGGGTACAAGACACCATATATTTT.

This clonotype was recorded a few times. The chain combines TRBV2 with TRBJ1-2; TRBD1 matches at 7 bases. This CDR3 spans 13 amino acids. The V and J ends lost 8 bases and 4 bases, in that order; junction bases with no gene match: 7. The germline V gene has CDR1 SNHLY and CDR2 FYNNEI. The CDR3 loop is CASPGTAVYGYTF. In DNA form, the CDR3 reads TGTGCCAGCCCGGGGACAGCCGTCTATGGCTACACCTTC.

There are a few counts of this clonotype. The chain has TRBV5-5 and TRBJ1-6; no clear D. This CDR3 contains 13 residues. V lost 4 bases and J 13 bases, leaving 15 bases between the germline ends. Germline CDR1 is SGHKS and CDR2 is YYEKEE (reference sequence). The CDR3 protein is CASSPLQVPPLHF. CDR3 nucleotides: TGTGCCAGCAGCCCCCTCCAAGTCCCCCCCCTCCACTTT.

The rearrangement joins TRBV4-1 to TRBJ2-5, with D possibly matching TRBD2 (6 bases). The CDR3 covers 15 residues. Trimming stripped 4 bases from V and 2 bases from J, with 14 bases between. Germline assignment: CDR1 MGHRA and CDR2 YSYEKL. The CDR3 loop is CASSRLRDSQETQYF. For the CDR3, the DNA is TGCGCCAGCAGCCGCCTACGGGACTCTCAAGAGACCCAGTACTTC.

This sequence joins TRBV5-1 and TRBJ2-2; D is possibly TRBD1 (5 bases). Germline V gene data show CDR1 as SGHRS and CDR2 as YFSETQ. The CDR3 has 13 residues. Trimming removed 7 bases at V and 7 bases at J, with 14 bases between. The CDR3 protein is CASYEGVGGELFF. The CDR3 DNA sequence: TGCGCCAGCTACGAAGGGGTCGGCGGGGAGCTGTTTTTT.

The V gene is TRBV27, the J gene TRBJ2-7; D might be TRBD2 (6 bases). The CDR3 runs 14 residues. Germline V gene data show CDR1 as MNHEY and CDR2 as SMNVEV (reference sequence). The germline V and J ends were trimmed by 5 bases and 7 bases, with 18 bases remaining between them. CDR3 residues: CASSPGGRYGEQYF. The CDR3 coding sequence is TGTGCCAGCAGTCCCGGAGGGAGGTACGGGGAGCAGTACTTC.

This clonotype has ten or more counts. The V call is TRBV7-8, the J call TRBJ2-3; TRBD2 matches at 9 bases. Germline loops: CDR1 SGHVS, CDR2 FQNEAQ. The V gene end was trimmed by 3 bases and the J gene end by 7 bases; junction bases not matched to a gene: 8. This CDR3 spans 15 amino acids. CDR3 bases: TGTGCCAGCAGCTTGGCGGGGGGGCAGGGGCATACGCAGTATTTT. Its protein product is CASSLAGGQGHTQYF.

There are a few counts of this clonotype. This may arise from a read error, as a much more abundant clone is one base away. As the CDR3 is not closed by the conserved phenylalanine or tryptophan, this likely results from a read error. CDR3 in amino acids: CASSDSPGDEQYL. The CDR3 DNA is TGTGCCAGCAGTGACAGCCCAGGAGACGAGCAGTACTTA. The V gene is TRBV7-6, the J gene TRBJ2-7; maybe TRBD1 (5 bases). Trimming left V 6 bases short and J 5 bases short, with 14 bases between. The germline V gene has CDR1 SGHVS and CDR2 FNYEAQ. This CDR3 has 13 residues.

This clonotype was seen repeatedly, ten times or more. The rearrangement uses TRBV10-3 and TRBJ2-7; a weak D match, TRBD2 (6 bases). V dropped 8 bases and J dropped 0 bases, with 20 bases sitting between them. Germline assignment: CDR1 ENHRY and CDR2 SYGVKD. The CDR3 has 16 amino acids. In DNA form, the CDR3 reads TGTGCCATCCCTCTTTTCCTAGCGCATAGCTCCTACGAGCAGTACTTC. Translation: CAIPLFLAHSSYEQYF.